What follows describes a single TCR beta chain. Sequencing used immunoSEQ multiplex PCR; TCRdb keeps in-frame clones, though not all of them. The data hold approximately 90,000 clones, with roughly nine tenths observed a single time. The record originates from a study of T cell responses to AZD1222 COVID-19 vaccine. Trimming shortened V by 5 bases and J by 2 bases, and 10 bases separated the two germline ends. CDR3 size: 13 residues. Germline CDR1 is SGHVS and CDR2 is FQNEAQ. The sequence derives from an adult in good health. This chain joins TRBV7-8 and TRBJ2-7; the D gene is possibly TRBD1 (5 bases). Sample: peripheral blood, taken on day 0 of AZD1222 vaccination. In DNA, the CDR3 is TGTGCCAGCAGCATCAGGGCCACCTACGAGCAGTACTTC. Amino acids: CASSIRATYEQYF.